This TCR beta chain was captured in a study of cytomegalovirus exposure and HLA in healthy donors. The PCR employed 60 Vbeta primers together with 13 Jbeta primers. Only in-frame clones appear in the TCRdb table, and some are missing; sequencing was by immunoSEQ multiplex PCR. The sample carries about 120,000 clones, 65% to 75% recorded once. The CDR3 runs 14 residues. Germline V gene data show CDR1 as LGHNA and CDR2 as YNFKEQ. This chain connects TRBV4-2 to TRBJ2-5; no reliable D call. The tail of the sequence fits TRBJ2-7 better, so the J call may be wrong. The sequenced material came from PBMCs. This clonotype originated in a man aged 30 to 45 in good health and CMV-seropositive. CDR3 coding DNA: TGTGCCAGCAGCCAAGAACGGTACTCCTACGAGCAGTACTTC. This codes for CASSQERYSYEQYF.